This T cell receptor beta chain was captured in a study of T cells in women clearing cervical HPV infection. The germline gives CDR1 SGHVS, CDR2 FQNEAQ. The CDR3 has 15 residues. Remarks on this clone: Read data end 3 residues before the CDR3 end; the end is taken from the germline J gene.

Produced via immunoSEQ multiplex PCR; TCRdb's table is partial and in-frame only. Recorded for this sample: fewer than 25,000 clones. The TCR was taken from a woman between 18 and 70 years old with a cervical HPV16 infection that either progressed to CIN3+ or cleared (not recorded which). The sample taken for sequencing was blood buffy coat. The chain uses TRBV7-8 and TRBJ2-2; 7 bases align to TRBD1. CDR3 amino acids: CASSLVGTVNEKLFF. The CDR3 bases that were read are TGTGCCAGCAGCTTAGTGGGGACAGTCAATGAAAAG.